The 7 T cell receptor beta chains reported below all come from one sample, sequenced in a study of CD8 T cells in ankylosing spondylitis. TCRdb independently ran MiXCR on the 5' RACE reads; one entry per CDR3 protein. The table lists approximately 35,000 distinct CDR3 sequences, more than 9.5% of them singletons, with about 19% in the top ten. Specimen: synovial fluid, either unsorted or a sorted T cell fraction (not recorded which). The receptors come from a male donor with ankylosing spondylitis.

CDR3: CASSPGWVPSYEQYF. The CDR3 DNA is TGCGCCAGCAGCCCTGGCTGGGTGCCATCCTACGAGCAGTACTTC. The rearrangement joins TRBV5-1 to TRBJ2-7; the D is unclear. CDR1 and CDR2 from the germline V gene are SGHRS and YFSETQ. The CDR3 has 15 residues. The V and J ends lost 4 bases and 1 base respectively, with 15 bases between them.

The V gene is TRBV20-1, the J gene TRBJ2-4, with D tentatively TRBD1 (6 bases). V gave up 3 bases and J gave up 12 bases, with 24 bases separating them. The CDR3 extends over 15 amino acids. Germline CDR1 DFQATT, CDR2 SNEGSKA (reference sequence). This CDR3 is CSARGPGHGPVDQYF. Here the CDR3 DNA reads TGCAGTGCTAGGGGACCGGGACACGGACCGGTGGATCAGTACTTC.

This CDR3 is CASSQDVGLGQPQHF. Here the CDR3 DNA reads TGTGCCAGCAGCCAAGATGTCGGGCTAGGTCAGCCCCAGCATTTT. This chain links TRBV4-2 with TRBJ1-5; D is undetermined. In germline, CDR1 is LGHNA, CDR2 YNFKEQ. Trimming left V 0 bases short and J 6 bases short, with 12 bases between. The CDR3 length is 15 residues.

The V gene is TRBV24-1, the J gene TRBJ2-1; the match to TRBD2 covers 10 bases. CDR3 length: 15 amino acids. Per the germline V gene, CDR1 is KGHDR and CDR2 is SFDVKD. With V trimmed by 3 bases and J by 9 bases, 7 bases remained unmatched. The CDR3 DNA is TGTGCCACCAGTGATCCCCTAGCGGGAGCGAGTGAGCAGTTCTTC. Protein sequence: CATSDPLAGASEQFF.

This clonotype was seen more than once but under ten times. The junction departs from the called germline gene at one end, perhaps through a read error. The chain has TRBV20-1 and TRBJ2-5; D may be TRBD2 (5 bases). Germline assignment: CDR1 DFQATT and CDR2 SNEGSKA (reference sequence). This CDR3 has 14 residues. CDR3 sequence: CSARDWWRAETLYF. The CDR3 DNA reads TGCAGTGCTAGAGATTGGTGGCGGGCGGAGACCCTGTACTTC.

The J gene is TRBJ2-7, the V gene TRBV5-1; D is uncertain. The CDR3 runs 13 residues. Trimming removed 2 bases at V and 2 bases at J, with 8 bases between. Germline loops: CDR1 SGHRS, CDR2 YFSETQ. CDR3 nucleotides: TGCGCCAGCAGCTTCGACGGAACCTACGAGCAGTACTTC. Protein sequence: CASSFDGTYEQYF.

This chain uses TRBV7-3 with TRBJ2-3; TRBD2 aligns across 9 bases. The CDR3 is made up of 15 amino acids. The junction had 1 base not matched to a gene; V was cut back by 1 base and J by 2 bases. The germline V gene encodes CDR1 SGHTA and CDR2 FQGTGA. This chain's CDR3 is CASSLRLADTDTQYF. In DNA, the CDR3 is TGTGCCAGCAGCTTAAGACTAGCGGACACAGATACGCAGTATTTT.